This T cell receptor beta chain was found in a study of blood T cell repertoires in COVID-19. CDR3 length: 15 amino acids. Germline CDR1 MNHEY, CDR2 SVGAGI. Trimming stripped 10 bases from V and 3 bases from J, with 18 bases between. Some clones are missing from TCRdb's copy, which holds only in-frame ones; the method was immunoSEQ multiplex PCR. Here the sample spans approximately 170,000 clones, around nine tenths being singletons. Sequenced sample: PBMCs or T cells enriched from blood (not recorded which). The TCR was taken from a woman between 18 and 29 years old who had recovered from COVID-19. The chain carries TRBV6-5 and TRBJ2-2, with TRBD1 as a possible D gene (7 bases). As DNA, the CDR3 is TGTGCCACTAGGACAGGAAGGGAGGACACCGGGGAGCTGTTTTTT. It specifies CATRTGREDTGELFF.